These 24 T cell receptor beta chains originate from one sample sequenced in a study of Graves' ophthalmopathy and Graves' hyperthyroidism. RNA served as the template for amplifying TCR beta CDR3 regions. HTBI-primed RT-PCR formed the first round, and a multiplex PCR formed the second. TCRdb recomputed calls from the multiplex PCR reads with MiXCR, one row per CDR3 protein. This table holds about 1.1 million distinct CDR3 sequences, less than 45% found once. The material sequenced was peripheral blood or thyroid tissue (not recorded which). All receptors come from an adult man with Graves' hyperthyroidism.

This chain links TRBV5-4 with TRBJ2-5, with no clear D. V was pared by 5 bases and J by 5 bases, with 13 bases between. The CDR3 length is 13 residues. The V gene's germline CDR1 is SGHNT and CDR2 YYREEE (reference sequence). CDR3: CASRHKAQETQYF. In nucleotides, the CDR3 is TGTGCCAGCAGACACAAGGCGCAGGAGACCCAGTACTTC.

Many counts were recorded for this clonotype. The gene calls are TRBV19 and TRBJ1-2; 9 positions match TRBD1. With 0 bases clipped from V and 6 bases from J, the junction kept 5 bases outside the gene matches. CDR3 size: 15 residues. Germline V gives CDR1 LNHDA, CDR2 SQIVND (reference sequence). The CDR3 protein is CASSIDHRTGDGYTF. CDR3 DNA: TGTGCCAGTAGTATAGATCACAGGACAGGGGATGGCTACACCTTC.

The V gene is TRBV7-9, the J gene TRBJ2-7; the match to TRBD2 covers 7 bases. The CDR3 contains 16 residues. V shed 6 bases and J 1 base; nucleotides not matched to a gene: 12. Germline V gene data show CDR1 as SEHNR and CDR2 as FQNEAQ (reference sequence). The CDR3 region is CASSSSAGVRSYEQYF. In DNA form, the CDR3 reads TGTGCCAGCAGTTCATCCGCGGGAGTTCGATCCTACGAGCAGTACTTC.

Concerning this clonotype itself: The limits of the CDR3 on the DNA are not certain, so only TCRdb's listed CDR3 is given. This chain links TRBV15 with TRBJ2-5; the table's TRBD1 call for D was not verified on the DNA. The CDR3 is made up of 20 amino acids, end residues included. Germline V gene data show CDR1 as LNHNV and CDR2 as YYDKDF (reference sequence). CDR3 loop: CASSGTANTGELFFGETQYF.

This rearrangement joins TRBV7-3 to TRBJ2-5; D ambiguous. V lost 5 bases, J lost 5 bases, and 12 bases lay in between. The CDR3 contains 13 residues. CDR1 is SGHTA, CDR2 FQGTGA, per germline. The CDR3 is CASSPNTRETQYF. Written as DNA, the CDR3 is TGTGCCAGCAGCCCTAACACGCGGGAGACCCAGTACTTC. Combining the CDR3 with reference TRBV7-3 and TRBJ2-5 gives the whole variable domain GAGVSQTPSNKVTEKGKYVELRCDPISGHTALYWYRQSLGQGPEFLIYFQGTGAADDSGLPNDRFFAVRPEGSVSTLKIQRTERGDSAVYLCASSPNTRETQYFGPGTRLLVL.

This clonotype was counted only a few times. The chain joins TRBV29-1 to TRBJ2-7, with TRBD1 matching over 8 bases. The V gene end was trimmed by 7 bases and the J gene end by 5 bases; junction bases not matched to a gene: 10. Germline V CDR1 and CDR2: SQVTM, ANQGSEA. This CDR3 contains 13 residues. CDR3 in amino acids: CSAGQGGYNEQYF. The CDR3 DNA is TGCAGCGCCGGACAGGGAGGTTACAACGAGCAGTACTTC.

This clonotype appeared many times. The chain employs TRBV10-3 and TRBJ1-1, with no clear D. This CDR3 comprises 15 residues. Trimming cost V 0 bases and J 1 base, with 9 bases left between them. The V gene's germline CDR1 is ENHRY and CDR2 SYGVKD. The CDR3 DNA reads as TGTGCCATCAGTGAGTCGATGGCGGGGAACACTGAAGCTTTCTTT. Translating it yields CAISESMAGNTEAFF.

The chain couples TRBV6-1 to TRBJ1-1; D is undetermined. V was shortened by 8 bases and J by 0 bases, with 7 bases between the two germline ends. CDR1 MNHNS and CDR2 SASEGT come from the germline V gene. The CDR3 extends over 12 amino acids. The CDR3 spells CASPTLNTEAFF. In nucleotides, the CDR3 is TGTGCCAGCCCGACACTGAACACTGAAGCTTTCTTT.

This clonotype was counted once. This clone may be a read error of a much larger clone one base away. The conserved closing phenylalanine or tryptophan is absent in this CDR3, likely reflecting a read error. The chain combines TRBV19 with TRBJ2-5; perhaps TRBD2 as D (6 bases). This CDR3 has 14 residues. CDR1 is LNHDA and CDR2 is SQIVND in the germline V gene (reference sequence). V lost 5 bases to trimming and J lost 7 bases, with 17 bases between them. CDR3 coding DNA: TGTGCCAGTAGTCCTCGCGGGATCGAAGGGACCCAGTACCTC. This codes for CASSPRGIEGTQYL.

The rearrangement joins TRBV24-1 to TRBJ1-5; 7 nucleotides agree with TRBD1. The CDR3 runs 14 residues. Trimming removed 4 bases from V and 7 bases from J; junction bases left unmatched: 6. Germline V lookup: CDR1 KGHDR, CDR2 SFDVKD. CDR3: CATSEPTGTQPQHF. The CDR3 region has the DNA TGTGCCACCAGTGAACCGACAGGGACCCAGCCCCAGCATTTT.

This CDR3 is CASSQVLGSEAFF. The DNA for the CDR3 is TGTGCCAGCAGCCAAGTGTTGGGCTCTGAAGCTTTCTTT. The chain uses TRBV9 and TRBJ1-1; no reliable D call. Germline V lookup: CDR1 SGDLS, CDR2 YYNGEE. The CDR3 is 13 amino acids. Trimming pared 4 bases from V and 6 bases from J, leaving 13 bases between.

Of note for this clonotype: One base away lies a much larger clone, so this may be a sequencing read error. The J gene is TRBJ1-5, the V gene TRBV20-1, with no clear D. The CDR3 contains 13 residues. Germline values: CDR1 DFQATT, CDR2 SNEGSKA (reference sequence). CDR3 DNA sequence: TGCAGTGCTACCCCTGGGAGCAATCAGCACCAGCATTTT. Its translation: CSATPGSNQHQHF.

There are a few counts of this clonotype. V and J are TRBV10-2 and TRBJ2-7, with 12 bases fitting TRBD2. Germline V gene data show CDR1 as WSHSY and CDR2 as SAAADI. The CDR3 loop spans 15 amino acids. J gave up 5 bases and V 4 bases, and 6 bases lay outside the gene matches. The CDR3 sequence is CASSAGLAGIDEQYF. Here the CDR3 DNA reads TGCGCCAGCAGTGCCGGACTAGCGGGAATAGACGAGCAGTACTTC.

This clonotype showed up many times. The chain uses TRBV19 and TRBJ1-5; 7 bases fit TRBD1. V shed 8 bases, J shed 4 bases, and the junction held 5 bases outside the gene matches. Germline CDR1 and CDR2: LNHDA and SQIVND (reference sequence). The CDR3 runs to 13 residues. DNA for the CDR3: TGTGCCAGTCGCCCACAGGGGAATCAGCCCCAGCATTTT. Residues: CASRPQGNQPQHF. The entire variable domain, with the rest obtained from reference TRBV19 and TRBJ1-5, is as follows: DGGITQSPKYLFRKEGQNVTLSCEQNLNHDAMYWYRQDPGQGLRLIYYSQIVNDFQKGDIAEGYSVSREKKESFPLTVTSAQKNPTAFYLCASRPQGNQPQHFGDGTRLSIL.

J is TRBJ1-1 and V is TRBV19; D gene uncertain. Trimming shortened V by 7 bases and J by 1 base, and 7 bases separated the two germline ends. The CDR3 totals 12 residues. The germline gives CDR1 LNHDA, CDR2 SQIVND (reference sequence). The CDR3 protein is CASNRKNTEAFF. The DNA for the CDR3 is TGTGCCAGTAACCGAAAGAACACTGAAGCTTTCTTT.

This clonotype was found many times. The rearrangement joins TRBV19 to TRBJ2-7; possible D gene TRBD1, 5 bases. CDR3 size: 16 residues. Per the germline V gene, CDR1 is LNHDA and CDR2 is SQIVND (reference sequence). V shed 5 bases and J shed 2 bases, with 19 bases lying between them. CDR3 sequence reads: CASSGAASNSTYEQYF. The CDR3 bases are TGTGCCAGTAGTGGGGCAGCCTCGAATAGTACCTACGAGCAGTACTTC.

Only a few counts were recorded for this clonotype. The chain joins TRBV25-1 to TRBJ1-2; D possibly corresponds to TRBD1 (6 bases). The CDR3 runs 12 residues. The V and J ends lost 5 bases and 8 bases respectively, with 12 bases between them. Germline CDR1 reads MGHDK; CDR2 reads SYGVNS. In DNA form, the CDR3 reads TGTGCCAGCAGTAGCGGGGGCCTGGGCTACACCTTC. Its protein product is CASSSGGLGYTF.

This clonotype appeared a few times. The chain has TRBV5-4 and TRBJ1-2; 10 bases are shared with TRBD1. The germline V gene has CDR1 SGHNT and CDR2 YYREEE (reference sequence). The CDR3 loop spans 14 amino acids. After removal of 4 bases from V and 6 bases from J, the junction contained 6 bases not matched to a gene. CDR3 protein: CASSPTGGENGYTF. The CDR3 DNA reads as TGTGCCAGCAGCCCGACAGGGGGCGAAAATGGCTACACCTTC.

This clonotype has a handful of counts. The gene calls are TRBV11-2 and TRBJ2-7, with D unclear. CDR3 length: 10 amino acids. Trimming took 1 base from V and 12 from J, leaving 7 bases between them. From germline, CDR1 is SGHAT and CDR2 FQNNGV. In nucleotides, the CDR3 is TGTGCCAGCAGCTTAGTTACAGCGTACTTC. Protein product: CASSLVTAYF.

The chain links TRBV2 to TRBJ2-7; no firm D call. This CDR3 has 13 residues. The germline CDR1 and CDR2 sequences are SNHLY and FYNNEI. Trimming left V 6 bases short and J 2 bases short, with 11 bases between. The CDR3 loop is CASRERLTYEQYF. CDR3 nucleotides: TGTGCCAGCAGGGAAAGATTAACCTACGAGCAGTACTTC.

In this sample, this clonotype turned up many times. The rearrangement uses TRBV10-1 and TRBJ2-2; D not certain. V dropped 4 bases and J dropped 0 bases, with 9 bases sitting between them. The CDR3 extends over 15 amino acids. The germline CDR1 and CDR2 sequences are WNHNN and SYGVQD (reference sequence). The CDR3 reads CASSAEGSNTGELFF. The CDR3 DNA reads as TGCGCCAGCAGTGCCGAAGGGTCGAACACCGGGGAGCTGTTTTTT.

V is TRBV10-3 and J is TRBJ1-3, with 9 bases identical to TRBD1. There are 14 residues in the CDR3. From germline, CDR1 is ENHRY and CDR2 SYGVKD. Unmatched junction bases numbered 7, after V lost 5 bases and J lost 8 bases. Written as DNA, the CDR3 is TGTGCCATCAGTCCGGGACAGGGTATCTACACCATATATTTT. Protein: CAISPGQGIYTIYF.

Many counts were recorded for this clonotype. The V gene is TRBV7-9, the J gene TRBJ1-2; unclear D gene. This CDR3 has 15 amino acids. Germline lookup yields CDR1 SEHNR and CDR2 FQNEAQ (reference sequence). The V and J ends lost 3 bases and 4 bases respectively, with 15 bases between them. In DNA, the CDR3 is TGTGCCAGCAGCTTCGTGTGGGAACCCCCCTATGGCTACACCTTC. As protein: CASSFVWEPPYGYTF.

A single count supports this clonotype. The chain employs TRBV11-2 and TRBJ1-2, with D possibly matching TRBD1 (6 bases). V was pared by 4 bases and J by 5 bases, with 23 bases between. This CDR3 is built from 17 residues. Germline V CDR1 and CDR2: SGHAT, FQNNGV. CDR3 nucleotide sequence: TGTGCCAGCAGCTCCGTTCCCGTCCAGGGGCGGTCGTATGGCTACACCTTC. Translated: CASSSVPVQGRSYGYTF.